This is a list of T cell receptor beta chains from one sample in a study of early T cells in non-severe SARS-CoV-2 infection. Each CDR3 protein gets one entry after TCRdb re-called the 5' RACE reads with MiXCR. The sample yields around 66,000 distinct CDR3 sequences, approximately 13% seen once. Sequencing input: whole blood. The receptors were gathered from an adult who was a healthcare worker with PCR-confirmed SARS-CoV-2 infection or an uninfected control (not recorded which). Each CDR3 is given with its conserved first and last residue. The D gene is left open where the match is weak. The size entry is marked missing in some rows and otherwise reads once, few, many or a size class.

length: 14
size: NA
V: TRBV6-1
J: TRBJ2-1
D: NA
DNA: TGTGCCAGCAGTGAAGCATGGACCAACAATGAGCAGTTCTTC
CDR3: CASSEAWTNNEQFF

length: 17
size: few
V: TRBV18
J: TRBJ2-7
D: TRBD1
DNA: TGTGCCAGCTCCCTTGAGAAACAGGGGATTATACCCGGGGAGCAGTACTTC
CDR3: CASSLEKQGIIPGEQYF

length: 16
size: many
V: TRBV29-1
J: TRBJ2-6
D: NA
DNA: TGCAGCGTGTTCCGGGACATCGACTCTGGGGCCAACGTCCTGACTTTC
CDR3: CSVFRDIDSGANVLTF

length: 16
size: few
V: TRBV11-2
J: TRBJ2-3
D: NA
DNA: TGTGCCAGCAGCTTAGGAACAGGGTTGAGCACAGATACGCAGTATTTT
CDR3: CASSLGTGLSTDTQYF

length: 15
size: NA
V: TRBV6-4
J: TRBJ2-3
D: TRBD1
DNA: TGTGCCAGCAGTGACCATGGACAGGGCGCAGATACGCAGTATTTT
CDR3: CASSDHGQGADTQYF

length: 13
size: few
V: TRBV29-1
J: TRBJ2-7
D: NA
DNA: TGCAGCGTTGAATCAGGCACTTCCTACGAGCAGTACTTC
CDR3: CSVESGTSYEQYF

length: 16
size: NA
V: TRBV2
J: TRBJ1-4
D: TRBD1
DNA: TGTGCCGGCCGGGATCGGACAGGGGGCATCCGTGAAAAACTGTTTTTT
CDR3: CAGRDRTGGIREKLFF

length: 17
size: few
V: TRBV3-1
J: TRBJ2-1
D: TRBD2
DNA: TGTGCCAGCAGCCAATGGGTCGCGGCGGGAGGGGTCGATGAGCAGTTCTTC
CDR3: CASSQWVAAGGVDEQFF

length: 15
size: NA
V: TRBV12-3/TRBV12-4
J: TRBJ2-1
D: TRBD2
DNA: TGTGCCAGCGGAATGGGACTAGCGGGAGTAAGTGAGCAGTTCTTC
CDR3: CASGMGLAGVSEQFF

length: 14
size: NA
V: TRBV7-8
J: TRBJ2-2
D: TRBD1
DNA: TGTGCCAGCAGCTTGACAGGGATGGCCGGGGAGCTGTTTTTT
CDR3: CASSLTGMAGELFF

length: 11
size: NA
V: TRBV29-1
J: TRBJ2-4
D: NA
DNA: TGCAGCGTAGAATTTGAGGACATTCAGTACTTC
CDR3: CSVEFEDIQYF

length: 15
size: few
V: TRBV11-1
J: TRBJ2-1
D: TRBD1
DNA: TGTGCCAGCAGCTCGACAGGGGAGGCCTACAATGAGCAGTTCTTC
CDR3: CASSSTGEAYNEQFF

length: 14
size: few
V: TRBV27
J: TRBJ2-7
D: NA
DNA: TGTGCCAGCAGTTTACCTACTACCTCCTACGAGCAGTACTTC
CDR3: CASSLPTTSYEQYF

length: 16
size: NA
V: TRBV28
J: TRBJ1-1
D: NA
DNA: TGTGCCAGCAGTTTAATCGACAGGCGTATGAACACTGAAGCTTTCTTT
CDR3: CASSLIDRRMNTEAFF

length: 16
size: many
V: TRBV7-8
J: TRBJ2-5
D: NA
DNA: TGTGCCAGCACCCGTCCGGGACCCTCGTACCAAGAGACCCAGTACTTC
CDR3: CASTRPGPSYQETQYF

length: 16
size: NA
V: TRBV29-1
J: TRBJ2-3
D: TRBD1
DNA: TGCAGCGTTCGTACCCGGGACAGGGATTCCACAGATACGCAGTATTTT
CDR3: CSVRTRDRDSTDTQYF

length: 16
size: NA
V: TRBV4-2
J: TRBJ2-1
D: TRBD2
DNA: TGTGCCAGCAGCGGAAAGGGACTAGCGGGAGGCAATGAGCAGTTCTTC
CDR3: CASSGKGLAGGNEQFF

length: 14
size: many
V: TRBV5-1
J: TRBJ1-3
D: NA
DNA: TGCGCCAGCAGCTTGGAGGGATCTGGAAACACCATATATTTT
CDR3: CASSLEGSGNTIYF

length: 15
size: NA
V: TRBV28
J: TRBJ2-7
D: TRBD1
DNA: TGTGCCAGCAGTCCCGGGACAGGGATCGCCTACGAGCAGTACTTC
CDR3: CASSPGTGIAYEQYF

length: 15
size: many
V: TRBV11-2
J: TRBJ1-2
D: TRBD1
DNA: TGTGCCAGCAGCTTAGTGGGACAGGGGGACTATGGCTACACCTTC
CDR3: CASSLVGQGDYGYTF

length: 12
size: NA
V: TRBV7-2
J: TRBJ2-4
D: TRBD1
DNA: TGTGCCAGCTCTTGGGACAGCAGAATTCAGTACTTC
CDR3: CASSWDSRIQYF

length: 14
size: NA
V: TRBV28
J: TRBJ2-4
D: NA
DNA: TGTGCCAGCAGTTTACTGGGGACCAAAAACATTCAGTACTTC
CDR3: CASSLLGTKNIQYF

length: 14
size: few
V: TRBV29-1
J: TRBJ2-1
D: NA
DNA: TGCAGCGTTGGGAAGCAGGGGCGTGGGAATGAGCAGTTCTTC
CDR3: CSVGKQGRGNEQFF

length: 14
size: NA
V: TRBV19
J: TRBJ2-3
D: NA
DNA: TGTGCCAGTAAAGGCTTAACTAGCACAGATACGCAGTATTTT
CDR3: CASKGLTSTDTQYF

length: 13
size: NA
V: TRBV5-1
J: TRBJ1-1
D: NA
DNA: TGCGCCAGCAGCACCTCATACAACACTGAAGCTTTCTTT
CDR3: CASSTSYNTEAFF

length: 16
size: few
V: TRBV5-1
J: TRBJ2-3
D: NA
DNA: TGCGCCAGCAGCGGAGAACAGTCCCTTTGGGCAGATACGCAGTATTTT
CDR3: CASSGEQSLWADTQYF

length: 15
size: few
V: TRBV7-8
J: TRBJ2-2
D: NA
DNA: TGTGCCAGCACCTGGGCAGGGCGTGGAGCCGGGGAGCTGTTTTTT
CDR3: CASTWAGRGAGELFF

length: 13
size: NA
V: TRBV7-9
J: TRBJ2-1
D: NA
DNA: TGTGCCAGCAGCTCCCAGGGGTACAATGAGCAGTTCTTC
CDR3: CASSSQGYNEQFF

length: 13
size: few
V: TRBV29-1
J: TRBJ1-1
D: TRBD1
DNA: TGCAGCGCCGGGACAGGATTGAACACTGAAGCTTTCTTT
CDR3: CSAGTGLNTEAFF

length: 16
size: NA
V: TRBV18
J: TRBJ2-3
D: TRBD2
DNA: TGTGCCAGCTCACCAACAGCGGGAGAGAACACAGATACGCAGTATTTT
CDR3: CASSPTAGENTDTQYF

length: 17
size: few
V: TRBV5-1
J: TRBJ2-1
D: NA
DNA: TGCGCCAGCAGCCTAAGGCCGGGACAACGCTCCTACAATGAGCAGTTCTTC
CDR3: CASSLRPGQRSYNEQFF

length: 13
size: few
V: TRBV15
J: TRBJ2-7
D: NA
DNA: TGTGCCACCAGCAGAGTGCGGGTCCACGAGCAGTACTTC
CDR3: CATSRVRVHEQYF

length: 17
size: NA
V: TRBV9
J: TRBJ1-6
D: NA
DNA: TGTGCCAGCAGCATGAACCCCAGGACAGATCATAATTCACCCCTCCACTTT
CDR3: CASSMNPRTDHNSPLHF

length: 11
size: NA
V: TRBV29-1
J: TRBJ1-1
D: NA
DNA: TGCAGCGTTGACGTTGGGGTTGAAGCTTTCTTT
CDR3: CSVDVGVEAFF

length: 17
size: few
V: TRBV20-1
J: TRBJ2-7
D: TRBD2
DNA: TGCAGTGCTAGAGATGTTGGCTTTAGCGGGAGAGCCTACGAGCAGTACTTC
CDR3: CSARDVGFSGRAYEQYF

length: 13
size: few
V: TRBV28
J: TRBJ1-2
D: NA
DNA: TGTGCCAGCAGTCAAGGGGTAGACTATGGCTACACCTTC
CDR3: CASSQGVDYGYTF

length: 18
size: many
V: TRBV12-3/TRBV12-4
J: TRBJ2-7
D: TRBD1
DNA: TGTGCCAGCAGTTCACCGGGTCGAGGGGGCGCAGGCTCCTACGAGCAGTACTTC
CDR3: CASSSPGRGGAGSYEQYF